This paragraph covers one TCR beta chain sequence. The hyperthyroidism was newly diagnosed and had lasted under 2 months; the patients were aged 18 to 65. Those patients with uncontrolled infection, other autoimmune disease, pregnancy or lactation were excluded. The diagnostic basis comprised clinical symptoms, serum thyroxine and TRAb, thyroid ultrasound and orbital computed tomography. V lost 8 bases, J lost 4 bases, and 11 bases stayed unmatched. There are 15 residues in the CDR3. Germline values: CDR1 MDHEN, CDR2 SYDVKM. The source of the sample is a study of T cells in Graves' hyperthyroidism and ophthalmopathy. RNA transcripts gave rise to amplified TCR beta CDR3 regions. The study used the HTBI primer set for a first-round RT-PCR of the TCR CDR3. TCRdb re-analysed the multiplex PCR reads in MiXCR, keeping a single row per CDR3 protein. The data contain 400,000 to 500,000 distinct CDR3 sequences, about 13% of them seen just once; the ten biggest clones take up approximately 5.3%.

The chain employs TRBV28 and TRBJ2-3; 8 nucleotides agree with TRBD2. This receptor was identified in a woman younger than 35 with Graves' hyperthyroidism. The sample consisted of blood. The CDR3 is CASGSGTRGPDTQYF. Written as DNA, the CDR3 is TGTGCCAGCGGCTCCGGGACTAGGGGACCAGATACGCAGTATTTT.